This T cell receptor beta chain comes out of a study of CD4 and CD8 cells across lung adenocarcinoma regions. Each CDR3 protein is one row after TCRdb ran MiXCR on the PCR reads. The data hold a few thousand distinct CDR3 sequences, with about 67% observed a single time. Donors had localized lung adenocarcinoma, a non-small cell lung cancer. The clonotype comes from a male donor with lung adenocarcinoma. The CD4 and CD8 labels of this study may be unreliable. The sequenced material came from CD4+ T cells from the margin of a lung tumor.

The CDR3 DNA follows: TGTGCCAGCAGCTTAGAGTTCCGGTTTGGGGGGGAAAAACTGTTTTTT. As protein: CASSLEFRFGGEKLFF. The chain carries TRBV7-2 and TRBJ1-4; perhaps TRBD1 as D (5 bases). This CDR3 is 16 amino acids long. V gave up 1 base and J gave up 8 bases, with 17 bases separating them. Looked up from germline, CDR1 is SGHTA and CDR2 is FQGNSA.